This is a list of T cell receptor beta chains from one sample in a study of cytomegalovirus exposure and HLA in healthy donors. The data were produced by immunoSEQ multiplex PCR, yet TCRdb's version contains in-frame clones alone and is incomplete. The sample lists some 100,000 clones; around 75% were seen once. Sequenced sample: PBMCs. These receptors came from a woman in her late teens or twenties in good health and CMV-seropositive. Both conserved end residues are part of each CDR3. The size of a clone is reported for some rows only, either as once, few or many, or as a class for expanded clones.

v_gene	abundance	len	j_gene	CDR3aa
TRBV29-1	.	12	TRBJ2-7	CSVKRQTGEQYF
TRBV5-4	.	16	TRBJ2-1	CASSSPELANNNEQFF
TRBV19	.	18	TRBJ2-2	CASSLTLDPTVVTGELFF
TRBV27	once	17	TRBJ2-3	CASKAWLAGESTDTQYF
TRBV4-3	few	16	TRBJ2-3	CASSRAFNLGTDTQYF
TRBV5-1	.	15	TRBJ2-7	CASSFRTSSSYEQYF
TRBV19	once	14	TRBJ2-3	CASSTSTGGDTQYF
TRBV10-3	.	13	TRBJ2-7	CAISESGSYEQYF
TRBV6-4	.	16	TRBJ2-1	CASSDGPLGQRKEQFF
TRBV7-2	.	11	TRBJ2-7	CASARNYEQYF